This TCR beta chain was retrieved from a study of blood T cells in healthy people across ages. Study-wide results and caveats: There were more naive CD4+ cells and higher diversity in long-lived donors than in aged donors. Diversity figures based on one million T cells were deemed too low. Among T cells, TCR beta diversity per million cells dropped roughly linearly as age rose.

Germline lookup yields CDR1 DFQATT and CDR2 SNEGSKA (reference sequence). There are 16 residues in the CDR3. V lost 2 bases, J lost 4 bases, and 6 bases stayed unmatched. A J-beta primer mix and a sample-barcoded 5' primer were used in a second PCR of roughly 6 to 11 cycles. Every cDNA was tagged by a template-switch adaptor with 12 random nucleotides. Each CDR3 protein gets one entry after TCRdb re-called the 5' RACE reads with MiXCR. Found here are roughly 700,000 distinct CDR3 sequences, about 30% of them singletons; the top ten hold 15%. This clonotype showed up many times. What it binds is unknown.

Sequenced sample: blood. The J gene is TRBJ2-3, the V gene TRBV20-1; 13 nucleotides line up with TRBD2. The sequence was collected from a woman over 75 in good health. For the CDR3, the DNA is TGCAGTGCTAGATCCCAACTAGCGGGGGGGGCAGATACGCAGTATTTT. Protein: CSARSQLAGGADTQYF.